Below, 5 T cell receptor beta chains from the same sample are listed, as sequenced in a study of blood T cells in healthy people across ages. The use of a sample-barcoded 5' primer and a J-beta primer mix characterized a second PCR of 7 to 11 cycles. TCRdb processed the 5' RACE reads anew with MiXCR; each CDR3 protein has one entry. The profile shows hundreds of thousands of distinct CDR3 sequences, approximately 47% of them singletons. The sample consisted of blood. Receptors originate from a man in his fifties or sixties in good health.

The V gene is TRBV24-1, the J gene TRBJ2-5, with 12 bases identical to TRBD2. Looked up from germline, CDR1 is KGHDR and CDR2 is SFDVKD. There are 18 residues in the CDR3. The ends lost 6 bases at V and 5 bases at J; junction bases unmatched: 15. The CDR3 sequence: CATSPKQSASGRAETQYF. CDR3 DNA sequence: TGTGCCACCAGTCCAAAACAGTCCGCTAGCGGGAGGGCGGAGACCCAGTACTTC.

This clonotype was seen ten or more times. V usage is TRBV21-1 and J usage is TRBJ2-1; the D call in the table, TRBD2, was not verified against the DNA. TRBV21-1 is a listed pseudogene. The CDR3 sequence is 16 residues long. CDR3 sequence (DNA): TGTGCCAGCGGTCCGCCGACTAGCGGGAGGTATGATGAGCAGTTCTTC. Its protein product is CASGPPTSGRYDEQFF.

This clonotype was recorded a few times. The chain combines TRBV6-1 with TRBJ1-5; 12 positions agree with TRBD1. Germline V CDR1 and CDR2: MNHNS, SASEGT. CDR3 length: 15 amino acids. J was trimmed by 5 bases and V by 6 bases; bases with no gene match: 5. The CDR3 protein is CASSAGTGGHQPQHF. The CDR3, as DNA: TGTGCCAGCAGCGCAGGGACAGGGGGCCATCAGCCCCAGCATTTT.

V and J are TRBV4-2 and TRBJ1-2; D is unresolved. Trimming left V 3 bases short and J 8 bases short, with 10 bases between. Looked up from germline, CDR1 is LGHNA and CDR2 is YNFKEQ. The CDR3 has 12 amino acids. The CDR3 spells CASSHARRGYTF. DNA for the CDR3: TGTGCCAGCAGCCATGCCAGGAGGGGCTACACCTTC.

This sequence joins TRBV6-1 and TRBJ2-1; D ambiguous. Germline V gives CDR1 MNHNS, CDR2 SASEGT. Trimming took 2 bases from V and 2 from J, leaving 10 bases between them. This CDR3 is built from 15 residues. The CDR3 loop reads CASSEQQPPYNEQFF. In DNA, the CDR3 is TGTGCCAGCAGTGAACAACAGCCCCCCTACAATGAGCAGTTCTTC.